This TCR beta chain was sequenced for a study of T cell responses to AZD1222 COVID-19 vaccine. Study-wide points: Among spike-specific TCRs, nearly half reportedly target unmutated variant regions. CD4 TCRs covered the whole spike, strongest at regions 160-218 and 743-854. Possibly, clonal diversity was underestimated; donors were largely white British and included more females.

Clones were read by immunoSEQ multiplex PCR, and TCRdb kept only the in-frame ones, dropping some. Altogether 130,000 to 150,000 clones are present, 89% being singletons, with the ten largest covering 1.5% to 2%. Analysis merged second doses at about 4 or about 12 weeks. With respect to this clone: Its cognate antigen is unknown.

V lost 8 bases to trimming and J lost 3 bases, with 12 bases between them. This CDR3 has 12 amino acids. CDR1 and CDR2 (germline): SGHKS, YYEKEE (reference sequence). This specimen consisted of peripheral blood, obtained 28 days after the second AZD1222 dose. This TCR came from an adult who received the AZD1222 COVID-19 vaccine. The V gene is TRBV5-5, the J gene TRBJ2-7; D is undetermined. In DNA form, the CDR3 reads TGTGCCAGGGGCGCGGCCCTCTACGAGCAGTACTTC. Translating gives CARGAALYEQYF.